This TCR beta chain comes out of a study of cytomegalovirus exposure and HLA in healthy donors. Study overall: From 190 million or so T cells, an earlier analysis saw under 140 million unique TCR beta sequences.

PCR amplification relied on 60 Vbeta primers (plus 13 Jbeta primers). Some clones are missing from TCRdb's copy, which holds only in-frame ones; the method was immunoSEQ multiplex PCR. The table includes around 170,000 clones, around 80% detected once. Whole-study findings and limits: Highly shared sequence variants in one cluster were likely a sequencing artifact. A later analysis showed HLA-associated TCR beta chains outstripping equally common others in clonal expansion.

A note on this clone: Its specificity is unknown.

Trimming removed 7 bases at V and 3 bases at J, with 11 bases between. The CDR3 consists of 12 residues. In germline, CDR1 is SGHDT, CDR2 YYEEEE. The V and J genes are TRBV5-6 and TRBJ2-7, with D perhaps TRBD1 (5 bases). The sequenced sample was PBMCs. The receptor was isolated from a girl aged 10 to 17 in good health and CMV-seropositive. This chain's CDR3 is CASAQGNYEQYF. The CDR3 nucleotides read TGTGCCAGCGCCCAGGGTAACTACGAGCAGTACTTC.